This T cell receptor (beta chain) was documented in a study of blood T cell repertoires in COVID-19. Overall study: The study drew acute and convalescent COVID-19 samples from the United States, Italy and Spain.

Germline CDR1 reads MDHEN; CDR2 reads SYDVKM. V dropped 7 bases and J dropped 4 bases, with 19 bases sitting between them. The CDR3 contains 16 residues. Assay used: immunoSEQ multiplex PCR; TCRdb lists only in-frame clones, some missing. The sample contains roughly 170,000 clones, about 86% of which appear only once. This clone showed up just a few times. Recruited during active infection, patients (from Seattle) were subsequently followed longitudinally. What was sequenced was peripheral blood. The chain recombines TRBV28 with TRBJ2-2, with D possibly being TRBD1 (6 bases). This TCR was recovered from a woman aged 70-85 years with COVID-19, enrolled during active disease. The DNA of the CDR3 is TGTGCCAGCAACGATTTATCCACAGGGTTCACCGGGGAGCTGTTTTTT. Its translation: CASNDLSTGFTGELFF. Full variable domain (rest looked up from reference TRBV28 and TRBJ2-2): DVKVTQSSRYLVKRTGEKVFLECVQDMDHENMFWYRQDPGLGLRLIYFSYDVKMKEKGDIPEGYSVSREKKERFSLILESASTNQTSMYLCASNDLSTGFTGELFFGEGSRLTVL.